The 5 T cell receptor beta chains presented below share a single source sample, sequenced in a study of T-cell memory formation after mild COVID-19. TCRdb used MiXCR to reprocess the 5' RACE reads, holding one entry per CDR3 protein. This table has 450,000 or so distinct CDR3 sequences, roughly 25% appearing once. The sample consisted of PBMCs or a T cell subset sorted from them (not recorded which). Receptor source: an adult woman who had mild COVID-19 (a few samples of this study predate the infection). Cell type and time point are not known.

This clonotype came up a few times. The chain combines TRBV18 with TRBJ1-4; unclear D gene. The V end was cut by 7 bases, the J end by 8 bases, with 11 bases between. Germline V gene lookup returns CDR1 KGHSH and CDR2 LQKENI. The CDR3 runs 12 residues. CDR3 bases: TGTGCCAGCTACACGACAAAGGAAAAACTGTTTTTT. This translates into CASYTTKEKLFF.

This clonotype was seen repeatedly, ten times or more. The chain recombines TRBV9 with TRBJ1-4; the D gene is possibly TRBD1 (5 bases). Germline loops: CDR1 SGDLS, CDR2 YYNGEE. This CDR3 region has 14 residues. V dropped 0 bases and J dropped 8 bases, with 11 bases sitting between them. CDR3 protein: CASSVGQYGEKLFF. The DNA for the CDR3 is TGTGCCAGCAGCGTAGGACAGTACGGAGAAAAACTGTTTTTT.

The chain links TRBV24-1 to TRBJ2-1, with 9 nucleotides matching TRBD1. J gave up 3 bases and V 7 bases, and 6 bases lay outside the gene matches. CDR3 length: 15 amino acids. Germline V gene lookup returns CDR1 KGHDR and CDR2 SFDVKD. DNA for the CDR3: TGTGCCACCAGGCCCGGGACAGGGATCTACAATGAGCAGTTCTTC. Amino acid sequence: CATRPGTGIYNEQFF.

V and J are TRBV24-1 and TRBJ1-4, with D tentatively TRBD1 (5 bases). Germline CDR1 is KGHDR and CDR2 is SFDVKD. The CDR3 spans 17 residues. V dropped 4 bases and J dropped 6 bases, with 20 bases sitting between them. The CDR3 DNA sequence: TGTGCCACCAGTGACAGCCCCGGACATTATGGGGATGAAAAACTGTTTTTT. Amino acid sequence: CATSDSPGHYGDEKLFF.

The rearrangement links TRBV6-5 to TRBJ1-2; TRBD1 might be the D (6 bases). Germline assignment: CDR1 MNHEY and CDR2 SVGAGI. The CDR3 totals 14 residues. V was shortened by 1 base and J by 4 bases, with 10 bases between the two germline ends. The CDR3 sequence is CASSYWGTPYGYTF. The CDR3 DNA sequence: TGTGCCAGCAGTTACTGGGGGACACCCTATGGCTACACCTTC.